The clone carrying this T cell receptor beta chain showed up just a few times. The antigen is not known. TCRdb itself ran the reads through MiXCR, one entry per CDR3 protein. The profile shows 450,000 to 550,000 distinct CDR3 sequences, more than 15% of them singletons. This sample was included in a study of T cell repertoires in cytomegalovirus infection. Points from the study as a whole: The ex vivo response showed dominance by HLA-C-restricted CMV-specific TCR beta clonotypes. Summed public TCR beta family frequency identified CMV carriers bearing the relevant HLA.

Losses at the gene ends were 5 bases for V and 3 bases for J; bases not matched to a gene: 15. Germline V gene lookup returns CDR1 MNHEY and CDR2 SMNVEV (reference sequence). The CDR3 consists of 17 residues. The receptor was isolated from a human donor in good health (CMV status not recorded). Some clones in this sample may be carry-over from other donors' samples. The source material was CD8+ T cells from PBMCs. The chain is built from TRBV27 and TRBJ2-7; TRBD1 agrees at 8 bases. The CDR3 sequence: CASSPSLAGQAIYEQYF. CDR3 in DNA: TGTGCCAGCAGTCCATCTCTCGCGGGACAGGCTATCTACGAGCAGTACTTC.